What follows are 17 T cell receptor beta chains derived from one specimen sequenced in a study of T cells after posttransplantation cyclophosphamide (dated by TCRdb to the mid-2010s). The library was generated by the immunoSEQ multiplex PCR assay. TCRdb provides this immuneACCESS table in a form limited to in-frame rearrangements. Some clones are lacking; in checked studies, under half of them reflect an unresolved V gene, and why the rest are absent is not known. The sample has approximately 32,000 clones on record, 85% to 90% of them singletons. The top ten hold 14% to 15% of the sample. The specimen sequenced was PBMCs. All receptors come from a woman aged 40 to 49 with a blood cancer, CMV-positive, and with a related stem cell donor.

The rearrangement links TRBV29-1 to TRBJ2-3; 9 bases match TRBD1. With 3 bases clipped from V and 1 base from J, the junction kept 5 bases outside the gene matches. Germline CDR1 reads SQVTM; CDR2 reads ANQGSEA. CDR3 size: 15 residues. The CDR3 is CSVDWTGEGTDTQYF. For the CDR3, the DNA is TGCAGCGTTGATTGGACAGGGGAAGGCACAGATACGCAGTATTTT.

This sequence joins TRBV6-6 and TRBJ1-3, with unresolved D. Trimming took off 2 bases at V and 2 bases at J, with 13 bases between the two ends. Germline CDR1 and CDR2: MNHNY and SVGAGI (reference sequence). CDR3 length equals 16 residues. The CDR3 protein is CASSYQVNRAGNTIYF. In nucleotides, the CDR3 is TGTGCCAGCAGTTACCAGGTGAACAGAGCTGGAAACACCATATATTTT.

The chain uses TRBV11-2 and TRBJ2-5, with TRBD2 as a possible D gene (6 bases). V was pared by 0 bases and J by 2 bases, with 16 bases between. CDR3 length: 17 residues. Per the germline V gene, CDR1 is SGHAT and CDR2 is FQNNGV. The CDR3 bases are TGTGCCAGCAGCTTAGATTATTGGCGGGGCCCACAAGAGACCCAGTACTTC. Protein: CASSLDYWRGPQETQYF.

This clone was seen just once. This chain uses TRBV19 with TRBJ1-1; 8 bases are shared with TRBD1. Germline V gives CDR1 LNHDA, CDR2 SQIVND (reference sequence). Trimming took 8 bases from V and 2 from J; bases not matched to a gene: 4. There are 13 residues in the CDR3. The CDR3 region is CASADRANTEAFF. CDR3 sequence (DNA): TGTGCCAGTGCGGACAGGGCTAACACTGAAGCTTTCTTT. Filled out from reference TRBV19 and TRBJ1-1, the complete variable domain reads DGGITQSPKYLFRKEGQNVTLSCEQNLNHDAMYWYRQDPGQGLRLIYYSQIVNDFQKGDIAEGYSVSREKKESFPLTVTSAQKNPTAFYLCASADRANTEAFFGQGTRLTVV.

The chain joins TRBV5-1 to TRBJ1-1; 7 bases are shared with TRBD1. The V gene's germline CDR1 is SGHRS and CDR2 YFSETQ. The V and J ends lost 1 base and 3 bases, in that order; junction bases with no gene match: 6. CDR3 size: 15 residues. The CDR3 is CASSLRQGEDTEAFF. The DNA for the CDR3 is TGCGCCAGCAGCTTGCGACAGGGCGAGGACACTGAAGCTTTCTTT.

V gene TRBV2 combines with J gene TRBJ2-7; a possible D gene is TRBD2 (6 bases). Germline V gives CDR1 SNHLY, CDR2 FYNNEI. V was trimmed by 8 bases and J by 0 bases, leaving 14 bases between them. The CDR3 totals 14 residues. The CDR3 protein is CASATSWSSYEQYF. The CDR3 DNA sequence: TGTGCCAGCGCCACTAGCTGGAGCTCCTACGAGCAGTACTTC.

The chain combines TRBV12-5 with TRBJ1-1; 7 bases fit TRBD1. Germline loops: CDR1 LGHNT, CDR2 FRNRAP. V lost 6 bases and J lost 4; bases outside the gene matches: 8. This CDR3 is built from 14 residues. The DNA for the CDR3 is TGTGCTAGTGGCGTCTTGACAGGGATCACTGAAGCTTTCTTT. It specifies CASGVLTGITEAFF.

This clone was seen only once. This CDR3 reads CASSFTGGRETQYF. In nucleotides, the CDR3 is TGTGCCAGCAGTTTCACAGGGGGCAGGGAGACCCAGTACTTC. The rearrangement joins TRBV28 to TRBJ2-5, with 9 bases that match TRBD1. Germline CDR1 MDHEN, CDR2 SYDVKM. The length of the CDR3 is 14 residues. With V trimmed by 3 bases and J by 5 bases, 4 bases remained unmatched.

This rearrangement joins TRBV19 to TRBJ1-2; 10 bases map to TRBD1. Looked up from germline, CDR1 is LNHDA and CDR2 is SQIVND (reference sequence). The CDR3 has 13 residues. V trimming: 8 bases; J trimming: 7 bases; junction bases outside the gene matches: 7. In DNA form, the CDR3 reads TGTGCCAGTGGGGACAGGGGCGAGGTTGGCTACACCTTC. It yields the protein CASGDRGEVGYTF.

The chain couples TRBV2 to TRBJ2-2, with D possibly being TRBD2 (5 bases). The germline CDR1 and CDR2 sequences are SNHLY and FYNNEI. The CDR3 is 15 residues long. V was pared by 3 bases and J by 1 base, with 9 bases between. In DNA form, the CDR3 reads TGTGCCAGCAGTGAGGCAGGACTGAACACCGGGGAGCTGTTTTTT. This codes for CASSEAGLNTGELFF.

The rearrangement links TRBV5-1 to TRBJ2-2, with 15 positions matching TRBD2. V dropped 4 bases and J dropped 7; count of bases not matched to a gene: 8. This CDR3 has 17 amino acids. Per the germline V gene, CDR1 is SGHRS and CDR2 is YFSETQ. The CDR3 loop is CASSPGLAGGQSGELFF. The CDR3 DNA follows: TGCGCCAGCAGCCCTGGACTAGCGGGGGGGCAGAGCGGGGAGCTGTTTTTT.

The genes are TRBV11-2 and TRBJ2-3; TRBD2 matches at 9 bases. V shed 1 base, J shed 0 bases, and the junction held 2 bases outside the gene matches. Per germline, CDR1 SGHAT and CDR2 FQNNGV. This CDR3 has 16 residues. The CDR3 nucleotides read TGTGCCAGCAGCTTAGGAAGCGGGGGGAGCACAGATACGCAGTATTTT. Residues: CASSLGSGGSTDTQYF.

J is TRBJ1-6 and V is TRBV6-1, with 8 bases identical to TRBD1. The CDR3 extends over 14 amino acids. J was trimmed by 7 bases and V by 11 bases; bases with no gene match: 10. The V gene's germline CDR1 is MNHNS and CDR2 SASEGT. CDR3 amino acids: CAGQGARMNSPLHF. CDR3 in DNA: TGTGCCGGGCAGGGGGCGCGAATGAATTCACCCCTCCACTTT.

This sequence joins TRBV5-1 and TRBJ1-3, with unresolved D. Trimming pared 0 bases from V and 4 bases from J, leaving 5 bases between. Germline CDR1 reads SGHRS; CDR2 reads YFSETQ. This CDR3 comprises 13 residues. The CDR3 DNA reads TGCGCCAGCAGCTTGGATGGCGGAAACACCATATATTTT. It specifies CASSLDGGNTIYF.

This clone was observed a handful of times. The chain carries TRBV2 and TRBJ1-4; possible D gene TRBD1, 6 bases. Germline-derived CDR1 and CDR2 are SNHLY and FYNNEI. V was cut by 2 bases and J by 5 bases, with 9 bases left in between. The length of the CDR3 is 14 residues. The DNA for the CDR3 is TGTGCCAGCAGTGAATGGGGGCTAAATGAAAAACTGTTTTTT. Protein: CASSEWGLNEKLFF.

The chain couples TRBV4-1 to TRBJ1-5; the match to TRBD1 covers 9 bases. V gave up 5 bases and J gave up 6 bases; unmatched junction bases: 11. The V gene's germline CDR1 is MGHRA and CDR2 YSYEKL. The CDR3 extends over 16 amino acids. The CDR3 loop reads CASSSRQGELGQPQHF. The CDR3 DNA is TGCGCCAGCAGCTCGCGACAGGGGGAGTTGGGTCAGCCCCAGCATTTT.

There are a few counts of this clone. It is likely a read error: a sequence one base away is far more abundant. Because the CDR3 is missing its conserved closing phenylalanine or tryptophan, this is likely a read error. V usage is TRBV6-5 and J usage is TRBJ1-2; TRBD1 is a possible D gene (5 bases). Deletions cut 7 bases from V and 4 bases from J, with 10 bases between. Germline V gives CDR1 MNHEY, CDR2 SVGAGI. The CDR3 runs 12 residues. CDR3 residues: CASTAGRYGYTL. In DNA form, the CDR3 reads TGTGCCAGCACGGCGGGGCGCTATGGCTACACCTTG.